The rows below give T cell receptor beta chains drawn from one sample of a study of T cell responses to AZD1222 COVID-19 vaccine. Sequencing used immunoSEQ multiplex PCR; TCRdb keeps in-frame clones, though not all of them. The repertoire holds roughly 160,000 clones, 92% seen once, with about 4% in the top ten. Sequences were derived from peripheral blood, sampled on day 0 of MenACWY control vaccination. These receptors were obtained from an adult in good health. Both conserved end residues are part of each CDR3. The D gene is left open where the match is weak. Expanded clones get a size class; other rows say once, few or many, or leave the size out.

v_call	clone_size	j_call	d_call	cdr3_aa	cdr3_nt
TRBV9	.	TRBJ1-1	.	CASSVGPYFRQDEAFF	TGTGCCAGCAGCGTAGGGCCATATTTTAGGCAGGATGAAGCTTTCTTT
TRBV5-1	.	TRBJ1-2	TRBD1	CASSLTGGSYGYTF	TGCGCCAGCAGCTTGACAGGGGGTTCCTATGGCTACACCTTC
TRBV3-1/TRBV3-2	.	TRBJ1-2	.	CASSQDLGMRYTF	TGTGCCAGCAGCCAAGATCTGGGGATGCGCTACACCTTC
TRBV11-2	few	TRBJ2-2	.	CASSRTSTGELFF	TGTGCCAGCAGCCGTACTTCGACCGGGGAGCTGTTTTTT
TRBV7-8	.	TRBJ2-1	TRBD2	CASSFGGGRVNEQFF	TGTGCCAGCAGCTTTGGGGGAGGGAGGGTCAATGAGCAGTTCTTC
TRBV7-8	.	TRBJ2-6	.	CASSLVEMVVLTF	TGTGCCAGCAGCTTAGTAGAGATGGTCGTCCTGACTTTC
TRBV7-9	.	TRBJ2-5	TRBD2	CASSISGRRETQYF	TGTGCCAGCAGCATTAGCGGGAGACGAGAGACCCAGTACTTC
TRBV5-4	once	TRBJ1-3	.	CASSSQVAGNTIYF	TGTGCCAGCAGCTCTCAGGTGGCTGGAAACACCATATATTTT
TRBV6-1	.	TRBJ2-1	TRBD2	CASSELGLAGDWGEQFF	TGTGCCAGCAGTGAACTGGGACTAGCGGGAGACTGGGGTGAGCAGTTCTTC
TRBV21-1	.	TRBJ2-3	.	CASRLGTGDTDTQYF	TGTGCCAGCAGATTGGGGACAGGGGACACAGATACGCAGTATTTT
TRBV5-4	.	TRBJ2-1	.	CASSPGGTGKMYNEQFF	TGTGCCAGCAGCCCCGGTGGTACAGGGAAGATGTACAATGAGCAGTTCTTC
TRBV6-5	.	TRBJ2-7	.	CASSYSRTVEQYF	TGTGCCAGCAGTTACTCTAGGACAGTCGAGCAGTACTTC
TRBV7-9	.	TRBJ2-3	.	CASTPPSDTQYF	TGTGCCAGCACCCCCCCTTCAGATACGCAGTATTTT
TRBV24-1	.	TRBJ2-7	.	CATSDSRISYEQYF	TGTGCCACCAGTGATTCTCGAATCTCCTACGAGCAGTACTTC
TRBV25-1	.	TRBJ2-3	TRBD2	CASSESLAGGQSTDTQYF	TGTGCCAGCAGTGAATCCCTAGCGGGAGGGCAGAGCACAGATACGCAGTATTTT
TRBV5-5	.	TRBJ1-6	.	CASSFQAGGNSPLHF	TGTGCCAGCAGCTTCCAGGCGGGGGGCAATTCACCCCTCCACTTT
TRBV28	.	TRBJ2-7	.	CASSAGGFVYEQYF	TGTGCCAGCAGCGCAGGGGGGTTTGTCTACGAGCAGTACTTC
TRBV9	few	TRBJ1-1	TRBD1	CASSLRGLNTEAFF	TGTGCCAGCAGCCTCAGGGGGCTGAACACTGAAGCTTTCTTT
TRBV25-1	.	TRBJ1-1	.	CASSDPPTVTEAFF	TGTGCCAGCAGTGACCCTCCGACGGTGACTGAAGCTTTCTTT
TRBV7-8	.	TRBJ2-1	TRBD1	CASSLAGGWTGTYNEQFF	TGTGCCAGCAGCTTAGCTGGTGGTTGGACAGGAACCTACAATGAGCAGTTCTTC
TRBV7-3	.	TRBJ2-7	.	CASSSLPAGEQYF	TGTGCCAGCAGCTCCCTCCCTGCGGGCGAGCAGTACTTC
TRBV27	.	TRBJ2-7	.	CASRRGTAATEQYF	TGTGCCAGCAGGCGCGGGACGGCCGCCACCGAGCAGTACTTC
TRBV15	.	TRBJ2-7	.	CATSPGGMAYEQYF	TGTGCCACCAGTCCGGGCGGGATGGCGTACGAGCAGTACTTC
TRBV5-6	.	TRBJ2-1	.	CASSFGYSYNEQFF	TGTGCCAGCAGCTTTGGATACTCCTACAATGAGCAGTTCTTC